A single sample gave rise to the 8 T cell receptor beta chains below, sequenced in a study of EBV T-cell therapy then PD-1 blockade in nasopharyngeal carcinoma. The treatment here: AdE1-LMPpoly-expanded autologous EBV-specific T-cell therapy followed by anti-PD-1 nivolumab. These receptors' antigens are unknown. Produced via immunoSEQ multiplex PCR; TCRdb's table is partial and in-frame only. The sample holds about 14,000 clones, approximately 80% seen once. This specimen consisted of CD8+ T cells from blood, obtained around day 96 from a patient whose treatment included autologous EBV-specific T cells and nivolumab. The receptors stem from a man aged 35-49 years with nasopharyngeal carcinoma.

The J gene is TRBJ2-7, the V gene TRBV9; 9 bases agree with TRBD1. The germline gives CDR1 SGDLS, CDR2 YYNGEE. The V segment lost 3 bases and the J segment 2 bases; nucleotides outside the gene matches: 6. The CDR3 extends over 15 amino acids. CDR3 DNA: TGTGCCAGCAGCGACGACGGGACAGGGACCTACGAGCAGTACTTC. This gives the protein CASSDDGTGTYEQYF.

V gene TRBV10-3 combines with J gene TRBJ2-1, with D possibly TRBD2 on 5 matching bases. Looked up from germline, CDR1 is ENHRY and CDR2 is SYGVKD. V gave up 9 bases and J gave up 4 bases, with 13 bases separating them. This CDR3 spans 13 amino acids. The CDR3 protein is CAIKADLYNEQFF. DNA for the CDR3: TGTGCCATAAAAGCGGATCTGTACAATGAGCAGTTCTTC.

The chain links TRBV3-1 (or the pseudogene TRBV3-2) to TRBJ2-5; the D is unclear. Trimming removed 0 bases from V and 2 bases from J, with 13 bases in between. The germline V gene has CDR1 LGHDT and CDR2 YNNKEL (reference sequence). The CDR3 totals 16 residues. In DNA, the CDR3 is TGTGCCAGCAGCCAAGATTTGAACTTCGGACAAGAGACCCAGTACTTC. This translates into CASSQDLNFGQETQYF.

This rearrangement joins TRBV27 to TRBJ2-2, with D unresolved. CDR3 length equals 14 residues. Between the trimmed V and J ends, which lost 4 bases and 5 bases, there was a span of 11 bases. CDR1 and CDR2 (germline): MNHEY, SMNVEV (reference sequence). The CDR3 is CASSSGLQTGELFF. The CDR3 nucleotides are TGTGCCAGCAGTTCCGGGTTACAAACCGGGGAGCTGTTTTTT.

The CDR3 DNA follows: TGTGCCAGCAGTTCCCAAGGGGGCGGGTACAATGAGCAGTTCTTC. Amino acids: CASSSQGGGYNEQFF. V usage is TRBV6-2 or TRBV6-3 and J usage is TRBJ2-1; 7 bases map to TRBD1. CDR1 and CDR2 (germline): MNHEY, SVGEGT. The length of the CDR3 is 15 residues. V shed 4 bases, J shed 4 bases, and the junction held 7 bases outside the gene matches.

The V call is TRBV28, the J call TRBJ1-5, with TRBD1 matching 7 bases. V lost 7 bases, J lost 3 bases, and 6 bases stayed unmatched. From germline, CDR1 is MDHEN and CDR2 SYDVKM. This CDR3 has 14 amino acids. As DNA, the CDR3 is TGTGCCAGCAACCGACAGGGCCTCAATCAGCCCCAGCATTTT. This gives the protein CASNRQGLNQPQHF.

V is TRBV6-5 and J is TRBJ2-3; 8 positions match TRBD2. V dropped 5 bases and J dropped 6; count of bases not matched to a gene: 7. This CDR3 has 14 amino acids. Germline CDR1 and CDR2: MNHEY and SVGAGI. CDR3 nucleotides: TGTGCCAGCAGTAGCGGGGGCCCCCCGGATACGCAGTATTTT. It yields the protein CASSSGGPPDTQYF.

The chain is built from TRBV3-1 (or the pseudogene TRBV3-2) and TRBJ2-1, with no clear D. V dropped 0 bases and J dropped 0 bases, with 21 bases sitting between them. This CDR3 has 20 residues. The germline gives CDR1 LGHDT, CDR2 YNNKEL (reference sequence). This CDR3 reads CASSQEKVGFAPISYNEQFF. Written as DNA, the CDR3 is TGTGCCAGCAGCCAAGAGAAAGTAGGTTTTGCCCCCATCTCCTACAATGAGCAGTTCTTC.